These 30 T cell receptor beta chains originate from one sample sequenced in a study of shared clonotypes between healthy human individuals. Assay: immunoSEQ multiplex PCR; the TCRdb copy retains only in-frame clones and omits some. The sample has some 1,600,000 clones; approximately 98% are singletons. The sample was naive CD4+ T cells sorted from blood. The subset here: CD45RA+ positively selected. The receptors stem from a man aged 25 to 40 in good health.

J is TRBJ2-1 and V is TRBV9, with D perhaps TRBD2 (6 bases). This CDR3 spans 12 amino acids. V was cut by 0 bases and J by 9 bases, with 7 bases left in between. In germline, CDR1 is SGDLS, CDR2 YYNGEE. The CDR3 coding sequence is TGTGCCAGCAGCGTAGCGGGAGTTGAGCAGTTCTTC. Protein: CASSVAGVEQFF.

This sequence joins TRBV5-1 and TRBJ2-6; D is uncertain. The CDR3 is 14 residues long. Looked up from germline, CDR1 is SGHRS and CDR2 is YFSETQ. V dropped 3 bases and J dropped 2 bases, with 6 bases sitting between them. CDR3 DNA sequence: TGCGCCAGCAGCTCCCGGACTGGGGCCAACGTCCTGACTTTC. The encoded protein is CASSSRTGANVLTF.

J is TRBJ1-1 and V is TRBV7-2; D might be TRBD1 (5 bases). V shed 4 bases and J shed 8 bases, with 14 bases lying between them. Germline V lookup: CDR1 SGHTA, CDR2 FQGNSA. The CDR3 covers 13 residues. The CDR3 reads CASSYMRGSEAFF. DNA of the CDR3: TGTGCCAGCAGCTACATGAGGGGTTCCGAAGCTTTCTTT. Filled out from reference TRBV7-2 and TRBJ1-1, the complete variable domain reads GAGVSQSPSNKVTEKGKDVELRCDPISGHTALYWYRQSLGQGLEFLIYFQGNSAPDKSGLPSDRFSAERTGGSVSTLTIQRTQQEDSAVYLCASSYMRGSEAFFGQGTRLTVV.

V is TRBV5-1 and J is TRBJ2-1; tentatively, D is TRBD2 (6 bases). In germline, CDR1 is SGHRS, CDR2 YFSETQ. Trimming pared 0 bases from V and 8 bases from J, leaving 15 bases between. The CDR3 is 15 residues long. CDR3: CASSLALVGEDEQFF. CDR3 nucleotide sequence: TGCGCCAGCAGCTTGGCCTTGGTGGGGGAGGATGAGCAGTTCTTC.

CDR3 region: CASGPDYFNEQFF. The DNA for the CDR3 is TGTGCTAGTGGTCCGGACTATTTCAATGAGCAGTTCTTC. This chain uses TRBV12-5 with TRBJ2-1, with D maybe TRBD2 (6 bases). Germline values: CDR1 LGHNT, CDR2 FRNRAP. V shed 5 bases and J shed 6 bases, with 11 bases lying between them. The CDR3 length is 13 residues.

V gene TRBV6-1 combines with J gene TRBJ2-1; 15 bases map to TRBD2. Germline CDR1 MNHNS, CDR2 SASEGT. V was pared by 3 bases and J by 9 bases, with 12 bases of the junction left unmatched. The CDR3 is 18 residues long. The CDR3 sequence is CASSDPLGLAGGPGEQFF. In nucleotides, the CDR3 is TGTGCCAGCAGTGACCCTCTTGGACTAGCGGGAGGGCCGGGTGAGCAGTTCTTC.

As for this clone: The same CDR3 also results from other DNA sequences found in this sample. The rearrangement links TRBV18 to TRBJ2-3, with 13 bases lining up with TRBD2. J gave up 3 bases and V 3 bases, and 3 bases lay outside the gene matches. Germline V lookup: CDR1 KGHSH, CDR2 LQKENI. The CDR3 is made up of 16 amino acids. The CDR3 protein is CASSPRTSGSTDTQYF. In DNA, the CDR3 is TGTGCCAGCTCACCCCGGACTAGCGGGAGTACAGATACGCAGTATTTT.

The chain recombines TRBV5-1 with TRBJ1-4, with a possible D match to TRBD1 (6 bases). The CDR3 is made up of 17 amino acids. The germline V and J ends were trimmed by 0 bases and 1 base, with 13 bases remaining between them. Looked up from germline, CDR1 is SGHRS and CDR2 is YFSETQ. Here the CDR3 DNA reads TGCGCCAGCAGCTTGGGCGCAGGGGATATAACTAATGAAAAACTGTTTTTT. Its protein product is CASSLGAGDITNEKLFF. The full variable domain, in which reference TRBV5-1 and TRBJ1-4 provide the parts outside the CDR3, is KAGVTQTPRYLIKTRGQQVTLSCSPISGHRSVSWYQQTPGQGLQFLFEYFSETQRNKGNFPGRFSGRQFSNSRSEMNVSTLELGDSALYLCASSLGAGDITNEKLFFGSGTQLSVL.

This chain links TRBV19 with TRBJ2-7, with 9 nucleotides matching TRBD1. The CDR3 sequence is 15 residues long. Germline CDR1 reads LNHDA; CDR2 reads SQIVND (reference sequence). The ends lost 3 bases at V and 4 bases at J; junction bases unmatched: 7. The CDR3 loop reads CASSMPGQGVYEQYF. The CDR3 DNA sequence: TGTGCCAGTAGTATGCCGGGACAGGGAGTTTACGAGCAGTACTTC.

The CDR3 DNA reads TGCAGCGTTGACGACGACGCGGAGACCCAGTACTTC. It is translated as CSVDDDAETQYF. The chain combines TRBV29-1 with TRBJ2-5; D remains ambiguous. The CDR3 has 12 residues. CDR1 and CDR2 from the germline V gene are SQVTM and ANQGSEA. The V end lost 3 bases, the J end lost 5 bases, and 10 bases lay between the germline ends.

The chain links TRBV5-1 to TRBJ2-1; TRBD2 is a possible D gene (5 bases). CDR1 and CDR2 from the germline V gene are SGHRS and YFSETQ. Deletions cut 4 bases from V and 5 bases from J, with 10 bases between. This CDR3 is 13 amino acids long. CDR3 nucleotides: TGCGCCAGCAGCCAGGACTCTGACAATGAGCAGTTCTTC. Its protein product is CASSQDSDNEQFF. Variable domain in full (rest from reference TRBV5-1 and TRBJ2-1): KAGVTQTPRYLIKTRGQQVTLSCSPISGHRSVSWYQQTPGQGLQFLFEYFSETQRNKGNFPGRFSGRQFSNSRSEMNVSTLELGDSALYLCASSQDSDNEQFFGPGTRLTVL.

The gene calls are TRBV29-1 and TRBJ1-4, with 8 bases lining up with TRBD1. Losses at the gene ends were 7 bases for V and 4 bases for J; bases not matched to a gene: 5. The V gene's germline CDR1 is SQVTM and CDR2 ANQGSEA. The CDR3 runs 13 residues. CDR3 sequence: CSGIQGGNEKLFF. CDR3 in DNA: TGCAGCGGTATACAGGGGGGTAATGAAAAACTGTTTTTT.

The chain recombines TRBV6-5 with TRBJ2-5; 8 bases fit TRBD2. With 6 bases clipped from V and 2 bases from J, the junction kept 8 bases outside the gene matches. The CDR3 is 15 amino acids. Germline V CDR1 and CDR2: MNHEY, SVGAGI. The CDR3 DNA is TGTGCCAGCAGGTTCGGGGTAGCGGGACAAGAGACCCAGTACTTC. This gives the protein CASRFGVAGQETQYF.

This rearrangement joins TRBV18 to TRBJ2-1, with TRBD2 identical over 11 bases. Trimming cost V 5 bases and J 5 bases; bases outside gene matches: 5. The CDR3 length is 15 residues. Germline loops: CDR1 KGHSH, CDR2 LQKENI. Here the CDR3 reads CASSTLAGADNEQFF. CDR3 bases: TGTGCCAGCTCAACACTAGCGGGAGCCGACAATGAGCAGTTCTTC.

The V gene is TRBV7-9, the J gene TRBJ2-7; D uncertain. The germline CDR1 and CDR2 sequences are SEHNR and FQNEAQ (reference sequence). Trimming took off 7 bases at V and 3 bases at J, with 16 bases between the two ends. The CDR3 runs to 14 residues. The CDR3, as DNA: TGTGCCAGCAAAAGAGCGCCCTTGGACTACGAGCAGTACTTC. This translates into CASKRAPLDYEQYF.

The V gene is TRBV7-8, the J gene TRBJ2-1; 7 nucleotides match TRBD1. The CDR3 length is 13 residues. The V gene's germline CDR1 is SGHVS and CDR2 FQNEAQ. The V and J ends lost 3 bases and 15 bases, in that order; junction bases with no gene match: 11. The DNA for the CDR3 is TGTGCCAGCAGCTTGAACAGGGGTAAGCCCCCGTTCTTC. It yields the protein CASSLNRGKPPFF.

This clone was observed once. The CDR3 sequence: CASSVRANDEQYF. CDR3 sequence (DNA): TGTGCCAGCAGCGTCCGGGCCAACGACGAGCAGTACTTC. V gene TRBV9 combines with J gene TRBJ2-7, with D unclear. The CDR3 is made up of 13 amino acids. Looked up from germline, CDR1 is SGDLS and CDR2 is YYNGEE. V lost 2 bases, J lost 5 bases, and 11 bases lay in between.

Comments on this clone: At the DNA level, this CDR3 is encoded by other sequences in the same sample as well. The chain employs TRBV20-1 and TRBJ1-1; D gene ambiguous. Germline CDR1 DFQATT, CDR2 SNEGSKA (reference sequence). V shed 3 bases and J shed 2 bases, with 4 bases lying between them. The CDR3 is made up of 11 amino acids. The CDR3 sequence is CSASSNTEAFF. The CDR3 coding sequence is TGCAGTGCTAGCTCAAACACTGAAGCTTTCTTT.

V and J are TRBV7-6 and TRBJ2-1, with TRBD2 identical over 11 bases. There are 17 residues in the CDR3. The ends lost 4 bases at V and 0 bases at J; junction bases unmatched: 5. Germline CDR1 reads SGHVS; CDR2 reads FNYEAQ. CDR3 DNA sequence: TGTGCCAGCAGCTCGGGACTAGCGGAAAGCTCCTACAATGAGCAGTTCTTC. This gives the protein CASSSGLAESSYNEQFF.

The J gene is TRBJ2-5, the V gene TRBV9; D not resolved. Germline V lookup: CDR1 SGDLS, CDR2 YYNGEE. V lost 7 bases and J lost 4, with 17 bases in between. The length of the CDR3 is 14 residues. The CDR3 DNA follows: TGTGCCAGCGCCCTGGATGGTCGAGGAGAGACCCAGTACTTC. Translation: CASALDGRGETQYF.

The gene calls are TRBV10-1 and TRBJ2-7; D is possibly TRBD1 (6 bases). Germline V CDR1 and CDR2: WNHNN, SYGVQD (reference sequence). Trimming shortened V by 0 bases and J by 4 bases, and 37 bases separated the two germline ends. The CDR3 sequence is 23 residues long. The CDR3, as DNA: TGCGCCAGCAGTGAGTCGAAGAACATATCCCAAAAGTTGATGACAGGTAGTAAATACGAGCAGTACTTC. It translates to CASSESKNISQKLMTGSKYEQYF.

The chain is built from TRBV2 and TRBJ2-7; 10 nucleotides align to TRBD2. Germline values: CDR1 SNHLY, CDR2 FYNNEI. The J segment lost 5 bases and the V segment lost 4 bases, leaving 11 bases of the junction unmatched. CDR3 length: 16 amino acids. This chain's CDR3 is CASSALGSGRVNEQYF. CDR3 sequence (DNA): TGTGCCAGCAGTGCCCTCGGGAGCGGGAGGGTGAACGAGCAGTACTTC.

The J gene is TRBJ1-1, the V gene TRBV2, with 8 bases lining up with TRBD1. The trim removed 5 bases at V and 11 bases at J, leaving 19 bases unmatched. CDR1 is SNHLY, CDR2 FYNNEI, per germline. The CDR3 is 16 residues long. The CDR3 sequence: CASSMVQGASGLKAFF. DNA for the CDR3: TGTGCCAGCAGTATGGTTCAGGGGGCGTCCGGATTGAAGGCTTTCTTT.

The gene calls are TRBV19 and TRBJ2-7, with 12 bases lining up with TRBD2. Germline trimming cut 5 bases from V and 0 bases from J; bases unmatched to any gene: 8. CDR1 and CDR2 from the germline V gene are LNHDA and SQIVND (reference sequence). The CDR3 has 17 residues. CDR3 protein: CASSLGLAGTSSYEQYF. In DNA form, the CDR3 reads TGTGCCAGTAGTCTAGGACTAGCGGGAACCTCCTCCTACGAGCAGTACTTC.

In regard to this clone: Other DNA sequences in the sample encode the same CDR3. The rearrangement uses TRBV18 and TRBJ2-7, with a weak D call TRBD2 (5 bases). Trimming removed 3 bases at V and 4 bases at J, with 10 bases between. The length of the CDR3 is 13 residues. CDR1 and CDR2 (germline): KGHSH, LQKENI. The CDR3 DNA follows: TGTGCCAGCTCACCGGGAGTTTCTTACGAGCAGTACTTC. Its protein product is CASSPGVSYEQYF.

The genes are TRBV10-2 and TRBJ2-1; a possible D gene is TRBD2 (6 bases). This CDR3 region has 16 residues. From germline, CDR1 is WSHSY and CDR2 SAAADI. Between the trimmed V and J ends, which lost 0 bases and 10 bases, there was a span of 19 bases. CDR3 in amino acids: CASSESGRDPWEEQFF. CDR3 nucleotides: TGCGCCAGCAGTGAGTCGGGGCGGGACCCCTGGGAGGAGCAGTTCTTC.

J is TRBJ2-1 and V is TRBV10-2, with 11 bases fitting TRBD2. CDR3 size: 16 residues. Germline values: CDR1 WSHSY, CDR2 SAAADI. V gave up 0 bases and J gave up 6 bases; unmatched junction bases: 4. The CDR3 DNA follows: TGCGCCAGCAGTGAGTCGCTAGCGGGAGGTGGCAATGAGCAGTTCTTC. Translated: CASSESLAGGGNEQFF.

This chain connects TRBV5-4 to TRBJ1-2; 11 nucleotides agree with TRBD1. From germline, CDR1 is SGHNT and CDR2 YYREEE (reference sequence). The CDR3 is 15 amino acids. Trimming at V came to 3 bases and at J to 2 bases, leaving 3 bases not matched to a gene. This chain's CDR3 is CASSSRTGGNYGYTF. For the CDR3, the DNA is TGTGCCAGCAGCTCGCGGACAGGGGGCAACTATGGCTACACCTTC. Full variable domain (remainder filled in from reference TRBV5-4 and TRBJ1-2): ETGVTQSPTHLIKTRGQQVTLRCSSQSGHNTVSWYQQALGQGPQFIFQYYREEENGRGNFPPRFSGLQFPNYSSELNVNALELDDSALYLCASSSRTGGNYGYTFGSGTRLTVV.

The chain couples TRBV11-3 to TRBJ2-2, with D possibly being TRBD1 (6 bases). Trimming cost V 5 bases and J 5 bases, with 18 bases left between them. The CDR3 is 16 amino acids. The germline V gene encodes CDR1 SGHNT and CDR2 YENEEA. The CDR3, as DNA: TGTGCCAGCAGCCCTCGGACAGATATCGGGACCGGGGAGCTGTTTTTT. This gives the protein CASSPRTDIGTGELFF.

The chain recombines TRBV7-2 with TRBJ1-3; D gene unclear. The germline CDR1 and CDR2 sequences are SGHTA and FQGNSA. The CDR3 is 14 residues long. V gave up 5 bases and J gave up 4 bases, with 12 bases separating them. The CDR3 loop reads CASSPQGWGNTIYF. CDR3 sequence (DNA): TGTGCCAGCAGCCCCCAAGGGTGGGGAAACACCATATATTTT.